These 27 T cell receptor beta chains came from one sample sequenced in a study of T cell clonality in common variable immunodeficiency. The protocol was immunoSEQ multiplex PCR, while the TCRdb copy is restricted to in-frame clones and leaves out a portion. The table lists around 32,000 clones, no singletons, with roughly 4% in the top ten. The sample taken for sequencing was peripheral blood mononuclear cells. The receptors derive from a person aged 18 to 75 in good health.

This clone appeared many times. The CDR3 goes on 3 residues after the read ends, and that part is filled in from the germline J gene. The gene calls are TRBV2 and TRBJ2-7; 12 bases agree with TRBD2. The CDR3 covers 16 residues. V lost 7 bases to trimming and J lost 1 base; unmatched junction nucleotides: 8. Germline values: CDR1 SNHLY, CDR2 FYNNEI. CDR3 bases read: TGTGCCAGCAAACCCCCTCTAGCGGGAGGGTCCTACGAG. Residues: CASKPPLAGGSYE. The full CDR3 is CASKPPLAGGSYEQYF.

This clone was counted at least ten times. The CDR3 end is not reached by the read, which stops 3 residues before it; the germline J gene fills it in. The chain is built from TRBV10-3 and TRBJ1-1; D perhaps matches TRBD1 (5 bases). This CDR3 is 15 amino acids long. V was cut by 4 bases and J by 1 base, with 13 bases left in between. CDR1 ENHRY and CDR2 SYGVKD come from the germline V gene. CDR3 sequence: CAISGSPRGNTEAFF. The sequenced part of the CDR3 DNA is TGTGCCATCAGTGGATCCCCTAGGGGGAACACTGAA.

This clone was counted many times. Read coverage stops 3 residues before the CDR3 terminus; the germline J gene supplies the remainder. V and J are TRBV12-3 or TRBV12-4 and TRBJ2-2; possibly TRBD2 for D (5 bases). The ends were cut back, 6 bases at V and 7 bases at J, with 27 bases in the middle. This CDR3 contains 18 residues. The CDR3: CASRRSRWPSFGGGELFF. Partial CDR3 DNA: TGTGCCAGCAGACGCTCCCGGTGGCCTAGTTTTGGAGGCGGGGAG.

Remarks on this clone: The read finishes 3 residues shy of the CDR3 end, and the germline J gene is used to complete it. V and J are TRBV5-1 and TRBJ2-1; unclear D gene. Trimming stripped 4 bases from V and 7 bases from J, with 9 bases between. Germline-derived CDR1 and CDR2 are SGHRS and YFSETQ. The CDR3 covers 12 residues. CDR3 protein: CASSKTGNEQFF. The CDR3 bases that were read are TGCGCCAGCAGCAAGACCGGGAATGAG.

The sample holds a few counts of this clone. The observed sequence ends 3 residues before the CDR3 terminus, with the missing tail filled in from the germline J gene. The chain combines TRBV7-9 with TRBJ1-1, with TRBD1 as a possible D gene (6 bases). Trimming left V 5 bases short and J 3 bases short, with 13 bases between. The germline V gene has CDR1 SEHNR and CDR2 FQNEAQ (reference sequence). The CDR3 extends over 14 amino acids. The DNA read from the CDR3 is TGTGCCAGCAGCCTCAGGGGCCGTGACACTGAA. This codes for CASSLRGRDTE. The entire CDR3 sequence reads CASSLRGRDTEAFF.

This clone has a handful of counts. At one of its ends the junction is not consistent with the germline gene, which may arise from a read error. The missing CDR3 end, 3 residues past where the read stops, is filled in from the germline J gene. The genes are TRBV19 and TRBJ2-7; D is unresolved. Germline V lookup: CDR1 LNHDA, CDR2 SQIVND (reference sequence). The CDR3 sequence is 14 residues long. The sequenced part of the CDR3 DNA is TGTGCCAGTAGTGTAGAAACTCCGACTTACGAG. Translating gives CASSVETPTYE. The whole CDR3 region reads CASSVETPTYEQYF.

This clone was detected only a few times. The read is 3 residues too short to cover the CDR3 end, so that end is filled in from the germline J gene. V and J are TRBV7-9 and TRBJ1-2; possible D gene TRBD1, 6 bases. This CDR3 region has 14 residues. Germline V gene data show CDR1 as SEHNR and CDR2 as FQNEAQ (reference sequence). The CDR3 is CASSSRGGVYDYTF. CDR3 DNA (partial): TGTGCCAGCAGCTCCAGGGGTGGGGTTTACGAC.

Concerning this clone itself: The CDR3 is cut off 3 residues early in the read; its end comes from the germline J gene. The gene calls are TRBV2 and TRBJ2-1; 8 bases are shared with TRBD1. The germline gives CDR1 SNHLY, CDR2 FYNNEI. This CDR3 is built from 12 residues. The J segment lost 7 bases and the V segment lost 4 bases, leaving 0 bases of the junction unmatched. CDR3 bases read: TGTGCCAGCAGTGGGGACAGGAATGAG. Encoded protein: CASSGDRNE. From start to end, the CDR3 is CASSGDRNEQFF.

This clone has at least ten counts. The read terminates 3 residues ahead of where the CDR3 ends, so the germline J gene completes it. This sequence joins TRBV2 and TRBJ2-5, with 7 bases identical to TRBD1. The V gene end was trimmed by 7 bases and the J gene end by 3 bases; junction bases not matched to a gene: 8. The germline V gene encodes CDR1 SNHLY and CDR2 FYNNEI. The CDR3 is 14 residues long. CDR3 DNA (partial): TGTGCCAGCACTCCGGGACAGCCAAAAGAGACC. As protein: CASTPGQPKET. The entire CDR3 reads CASTPGQPKETQYF.

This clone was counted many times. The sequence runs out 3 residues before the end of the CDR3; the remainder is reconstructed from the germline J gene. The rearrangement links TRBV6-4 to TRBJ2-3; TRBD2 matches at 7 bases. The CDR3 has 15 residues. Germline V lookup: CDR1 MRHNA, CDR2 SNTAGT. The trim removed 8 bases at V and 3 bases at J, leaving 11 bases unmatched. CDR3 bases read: TGTGCCAGCCCCCGTTTGGGCGGGAGAACAGATACG. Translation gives CASPRLGGRTDT. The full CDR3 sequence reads CASPRLGGRTDTQYF.

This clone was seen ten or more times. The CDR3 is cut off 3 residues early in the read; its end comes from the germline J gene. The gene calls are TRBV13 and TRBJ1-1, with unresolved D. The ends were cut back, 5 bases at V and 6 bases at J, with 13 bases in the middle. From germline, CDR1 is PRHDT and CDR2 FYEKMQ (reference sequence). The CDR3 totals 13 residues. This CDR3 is CASSLGHRAEAFF. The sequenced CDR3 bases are TGTGCCAGCAGCCTCGGTCATCGGGCTGAA. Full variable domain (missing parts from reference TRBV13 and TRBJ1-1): AAGVIQSPRHLIKEKRETATLKCYPIPRHDTVYWYQQGPGQDPQFLISFYEKMQSDKGSIPDRFSAQQFSDYHSELNMSSLELGDSALYFCASSLGHRAEAFFGQGTRLTVV.

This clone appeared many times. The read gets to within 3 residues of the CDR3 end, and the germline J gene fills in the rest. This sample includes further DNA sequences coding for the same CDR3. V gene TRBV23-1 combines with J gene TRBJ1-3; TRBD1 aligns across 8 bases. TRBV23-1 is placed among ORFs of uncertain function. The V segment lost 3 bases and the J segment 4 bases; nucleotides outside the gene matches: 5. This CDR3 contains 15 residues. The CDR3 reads CASSHRPGGGNTIYF. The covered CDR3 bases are TGCGCCAGCAGTCATCGGCCAGGGGGCGGAAACACC.

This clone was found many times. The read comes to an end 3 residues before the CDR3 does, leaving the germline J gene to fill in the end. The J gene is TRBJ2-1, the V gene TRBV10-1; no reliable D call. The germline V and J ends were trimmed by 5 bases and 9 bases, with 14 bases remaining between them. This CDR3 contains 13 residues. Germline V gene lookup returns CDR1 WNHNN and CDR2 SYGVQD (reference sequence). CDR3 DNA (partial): TGCGCCAGCAGTAAGAAAACGCACGGTGAG. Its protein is CASSKKTHGE. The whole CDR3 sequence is CASSKKTHGEQFF.

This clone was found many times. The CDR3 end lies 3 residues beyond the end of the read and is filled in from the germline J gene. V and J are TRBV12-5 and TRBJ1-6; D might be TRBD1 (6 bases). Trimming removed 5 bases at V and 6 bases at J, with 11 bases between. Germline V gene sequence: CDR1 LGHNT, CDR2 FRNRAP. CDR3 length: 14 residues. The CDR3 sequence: CASGLLQGNSPLHF. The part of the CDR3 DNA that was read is TGTGCTAGTGGTCTACTACAGGGTAATTCACCC.

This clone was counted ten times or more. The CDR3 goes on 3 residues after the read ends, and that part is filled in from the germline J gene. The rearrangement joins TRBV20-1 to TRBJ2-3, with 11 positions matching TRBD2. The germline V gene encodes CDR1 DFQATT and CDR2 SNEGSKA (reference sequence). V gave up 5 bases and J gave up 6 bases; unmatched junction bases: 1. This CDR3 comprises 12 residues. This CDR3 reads CSAGTSGDTQYF. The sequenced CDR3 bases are TGCAGTGCTGGGACTAGCGGCGATACG.

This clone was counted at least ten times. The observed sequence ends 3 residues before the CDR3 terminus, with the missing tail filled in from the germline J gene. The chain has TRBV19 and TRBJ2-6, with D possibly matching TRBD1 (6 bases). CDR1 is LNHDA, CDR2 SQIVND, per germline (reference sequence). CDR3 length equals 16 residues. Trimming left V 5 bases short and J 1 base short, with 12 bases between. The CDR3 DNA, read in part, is TGTGCCAGTAGTGGCAGGGGTCATTCTGGGGCCAACGTC. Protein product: CASSGRGHSGANV. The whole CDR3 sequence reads CASSGRGHSGANVLTF. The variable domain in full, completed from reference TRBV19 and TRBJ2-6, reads DGGITQSPKYLFRKEGQNVTLSCEQNLNHDAMYWYRQDPGQGLRLIYYSQIVNDFQKGDIAEGYSVSREKKESFPLTVTSAQKNPTAFYLCASSGRGHSGANVLTFGAGSRLTVL.

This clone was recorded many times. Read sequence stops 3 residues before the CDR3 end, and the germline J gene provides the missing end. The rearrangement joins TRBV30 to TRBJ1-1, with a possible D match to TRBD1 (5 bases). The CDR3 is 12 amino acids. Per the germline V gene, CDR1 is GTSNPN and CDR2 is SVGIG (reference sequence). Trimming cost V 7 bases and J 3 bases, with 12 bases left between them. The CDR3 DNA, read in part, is TGTGCCTCGCGGGCGGGGGACACTGAA. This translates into CASRAGDTE. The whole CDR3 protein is CASRAGDTEAFF.

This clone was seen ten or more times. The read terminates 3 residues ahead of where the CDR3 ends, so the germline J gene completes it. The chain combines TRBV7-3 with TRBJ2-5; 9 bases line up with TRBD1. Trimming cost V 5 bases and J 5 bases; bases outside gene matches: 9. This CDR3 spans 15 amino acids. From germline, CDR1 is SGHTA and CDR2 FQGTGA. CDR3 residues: CASSPKQGAGETQYF. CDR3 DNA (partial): TGTGCCAGCAGCCCCAAACAGGGGGCTGGGGAGACC.

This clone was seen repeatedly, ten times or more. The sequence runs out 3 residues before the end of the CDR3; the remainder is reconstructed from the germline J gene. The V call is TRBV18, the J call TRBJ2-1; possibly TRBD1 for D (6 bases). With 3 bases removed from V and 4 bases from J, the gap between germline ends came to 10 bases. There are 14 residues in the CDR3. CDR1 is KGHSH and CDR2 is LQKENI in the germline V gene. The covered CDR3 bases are TGTGCCAGCTCACCGATGGACAGTTACAATGAG. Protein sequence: CASSPMDSYNE. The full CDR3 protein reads CASSPMDSYNEQFF.

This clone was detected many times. The part of the CDR3 DNA that was read is TGCAGTGCTAGAGAAATTGGGACAGGGTTCATGACCGGGGAG. Translating it yields CSAREIGTGFMTGE. The whole CDR3 sequence is CSAREIGTGFMTGELFF. The chain combines TRBV20-1 with TRBJ2-2, with TRBD1 matching over 9 bases. The read ends 3 residues shy of where the CDR3 ends; the end is completed using the germline J gene. The germline gives CDR1 DFQATT, CDR2 SNEGSKA (reference sequence). This CDR3 is built from 17 residues. Trimming took 0 bases from V and 5 from J; bases not matched to a gene: 10.

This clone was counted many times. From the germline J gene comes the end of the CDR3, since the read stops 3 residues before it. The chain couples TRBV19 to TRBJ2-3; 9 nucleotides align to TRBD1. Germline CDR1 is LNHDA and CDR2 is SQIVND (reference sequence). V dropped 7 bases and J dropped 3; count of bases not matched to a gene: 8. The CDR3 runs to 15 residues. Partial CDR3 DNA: TGTGCCAGTAAGCTGGGACAGGGTATAACAGATACG. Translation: CASKLGQGITDT. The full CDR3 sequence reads CASKLGQGITDTQYF.

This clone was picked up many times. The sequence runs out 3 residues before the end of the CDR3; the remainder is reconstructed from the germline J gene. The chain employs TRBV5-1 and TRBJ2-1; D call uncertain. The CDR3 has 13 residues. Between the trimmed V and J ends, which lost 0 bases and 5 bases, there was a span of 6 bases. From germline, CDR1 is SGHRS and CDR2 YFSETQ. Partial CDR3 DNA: TGCGCCAGCAGCTTGGCCTATAACAATGAG. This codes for CASSLAYNNE. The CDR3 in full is CASSLAYNNEQFF.

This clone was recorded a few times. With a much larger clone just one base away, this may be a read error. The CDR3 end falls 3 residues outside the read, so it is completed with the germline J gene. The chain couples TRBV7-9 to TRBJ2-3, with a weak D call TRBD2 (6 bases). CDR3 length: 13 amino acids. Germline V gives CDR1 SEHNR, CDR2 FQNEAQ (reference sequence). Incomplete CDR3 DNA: TGTGCCAGCAGCTTATGGGGGGATCAGCCG. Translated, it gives CASSLWGDQP. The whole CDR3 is CASSLWGDQPQYF.

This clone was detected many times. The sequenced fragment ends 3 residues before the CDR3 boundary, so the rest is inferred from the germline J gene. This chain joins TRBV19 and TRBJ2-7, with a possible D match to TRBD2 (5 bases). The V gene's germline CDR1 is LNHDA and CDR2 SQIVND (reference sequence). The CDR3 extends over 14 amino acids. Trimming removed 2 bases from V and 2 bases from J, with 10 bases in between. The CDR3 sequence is CASSISGPAYEQYF. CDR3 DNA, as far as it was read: TGTGCCAGTAGTATAAGCGGTCCAGCCTACGAG.

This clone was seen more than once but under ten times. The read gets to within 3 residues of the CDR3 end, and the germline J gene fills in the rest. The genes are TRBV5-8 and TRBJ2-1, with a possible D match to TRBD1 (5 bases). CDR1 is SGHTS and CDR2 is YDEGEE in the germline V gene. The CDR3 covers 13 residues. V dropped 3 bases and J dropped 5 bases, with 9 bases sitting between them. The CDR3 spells CASSYFRDNEQFF. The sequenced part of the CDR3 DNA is TGTGCCAGCAGCTACTTCAGGGACAATGAG.

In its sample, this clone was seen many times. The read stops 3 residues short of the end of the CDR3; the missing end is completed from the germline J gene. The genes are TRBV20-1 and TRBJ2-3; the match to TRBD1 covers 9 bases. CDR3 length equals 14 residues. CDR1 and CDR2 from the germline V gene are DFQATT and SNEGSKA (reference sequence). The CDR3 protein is CSARQGDEAETQYF. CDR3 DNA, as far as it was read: TGCAGTGCTCGACAGGGGGACGAAGCGGAGACG.

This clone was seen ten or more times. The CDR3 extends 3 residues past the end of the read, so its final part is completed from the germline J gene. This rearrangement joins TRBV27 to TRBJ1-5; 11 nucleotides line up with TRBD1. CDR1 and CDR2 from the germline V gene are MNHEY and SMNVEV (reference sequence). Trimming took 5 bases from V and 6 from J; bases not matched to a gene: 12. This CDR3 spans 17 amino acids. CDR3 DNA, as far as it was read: TGTGCCAGCAGTCTCTATGCCGGACAGGGGGCAAGTCAGCCC. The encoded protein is CASSLYAGQGASQP. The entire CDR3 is CASSLYAGQGASQPQHF.